This T cell receptor beta chain was sequenced for a study of graft-versus-host responses after intestinal transplantation. Study-level findings and limits: Recipient marrow held GvH clones, some first seen in ileum or blood.

V shed 2 bases and J 8 bases; nucleotides not matched to a gene: 1. Germline V gives CDR1 SGHNT, CDR2 YYREEE (reference sequence). The CDR3 totals 12 residues. Concerning this clone: Its specificity is not known.

Sequencing was performed with immunoSEQ multiplex PCR; in TCRdb, only in-frame clones are kept and a portion is missing. Of about 120,000 clones detected, 80% to 95% appear once; the ten largest clones hold around 0.12%. This rearrangement joins TRBV5-4 to TRBJ2-3; 8 bases are a match to TRBD1. The specimen was unstimulated CD4+ T cells sorted from spleen or lymph node cells, collected before intestinal transplant. This clonotype originated in a human donor who received an intestinal transplant. The CDR3: CASSLDRGTQYF. Written as DNA, the CDR3 is TGTGCCAGCAGCTTAGACAGGGGTACGCAGTATTTT.